The rows below give T cell receptor beta chains drawn from one sample of a study of early T cells in non-severe SARS-CoV-2 infection. Each CDR3 protein gets one entry after TCRdb re-called the 5' RACE reads with MiXCR. The table shows 97,000 or so distinct CDR3 sequences, with roughly 13% occurring only once. The sequenced sample consisted of whole blood. The receptors were sampled from an adult who was a healthcare worker with PCR-confirmed SARS-CoV-2 infection or an uninfected control (not recorded which). Both conserved end residues are part of each CDR3. Each record gives: D gene, V gene, J gene, clone size, CDR3 protein, CDR3 DNA. A D gene is named only where the DNA matches it firmly. Only some rows state a clone size, as once, few, many or a class for expanded clones.

.	TRBV28	TRBJ1-5	many	CASSLRSQPQHF	TGTGCCAGCAGTTTACGGAGTCAGCCCCAGCATTTT
TRBD1	TRBV4-1	TRBJ2-7	.	CASSQDIMGTGRNEQYF	TGCGCCAGCAGCCAAGATATCATGGGGACAGGGAGGAACGAGCAGTACTTC
TRBD1	TRBV11-2	TRBJ2-1	few	CASSPLRGPSYNEQFF	TGTGCCAGCAGCCCCCTCAGGGGGCCCTCCTACAATGAGCAGTTCTTC
.	TRBV7-9	TRBJ2-7	few	CASSPPDSSYEQYF	TGTGCCAGCAGCCCCCCGGATAGCTCCTACGAGCAGTACTTC
.	TRBV5-5	TRBJ2-5	many	CASSWGLQETQYF	TGTGCCAGCAGCTGGGGGCTACAAGAGACCCAGTACTTC
.	TRBV30	TRBJ2-1	.	CAWSDGLYNEQFF	TGTGCCTGGAGTGACGGACTGTACAATGAGCAGTTCTTC
.	TRBV15	TRBJ1-1	few	CATSPHTGDAFF	TGTGCCACCAGCCCGCATACGGGGGATGCTTTCTTT
.	TRBV28	TRBJ1-5	.	CASRQVNQPQHF	TGTGCCAGCCGACAGGTCAATCAGCCCCAGCATTTT
TRBD1	TRBV7-8	TRBJ1-6	many	CASSPAWTGDSPLHF	TGTGCCAGCAGCCCAGCGTGGACAGGAGATTCACCCCTCCACTTT
.	TRBV29-1	TRBJ1-2	once	CSVDEGPDGYTF	TGCAGCGTTGATGAGGGACCCGATGGCTACACCTTC
.	TRBV7-3	TRBJ2-2	few	CASSQNRAGELFF	TGTGCCAGCAGCCAAAACAGGGCCGGGGAGCTGTTTTTT
TRBD2	TRBV20-1	TRBJ2-7	many	CSARLAGFSYEQYF	TGCAGTGCGCGACTAGCGGGCTTCTCCTACGAGCAGTACTTC
.	TRBV6-6	TRBJ1-6	.	CASSLSGPKGGVGPLHF	TGTGCCAGCAGTTTATCTGGGCCAAAAGGGGGGGTAGGACCCCTCCACTTT
.	TRBV2	TRBJ2-2	few	CASSGGLPNTGELFF	TGTGCCAGCAGTGGCGGTTTACCGAACACCGGGGAGCTGTTTTTT
TRBD2	TRBV24-1	TRBJ2-7	many	CATSDSGRPAYEQYF	TGTGCCACCAGTGATAGCGGGAGGCCCGCCTACGAGCAGTACTTC
.	TRBV3-1	TRBJ1-2	.	CASSQFPRGVSDYGYTF	TGTGCCAGCAGCCAATTTCCCAGGGGTGTTTCGGACTATGGCTACACCTTC
.	TRBV11-1	TRBJ2-7	.	CASSPRKGRPYEQYF	TGTGCCAGCAGCCCGCGGAAGGGGCGCCCCTACGAGCAGTACTTC
TRBD1	TRBV5-1	TRBJ2-2	many	CASSFGTATGELFF	TGCGCCAGCAGCTTCGGGACAGCCACCGGGGAGCTGTTTTTT
.	TRBV9	TRBJ1-2	few	CASSVRTNYGYTF	TGTGCCAGCAGCGTAAGGACTAACTATGGCTACACCTTC
.	TRBV6-4	TRBJ2-2	many	CASSTGSTGELFF	TGTGCCAGCAGCACCGGGTCGACCGGGGAGCTGTTTTTT
TRBD2	TRBV5-4	TRBJ2-5	few	CASSKPGLAEETQYF	TGTGCCAGCAGCAAACCGGGACTAGCGGAAGAGACCCAGTACTTC
.	TRBV12-3/TRBV12-4	TRBJ2-7	.	CASRKDRNSYEQYF	TGTGCCAGCAGAAAAGACCGAAACTCCTACGAGCAGTACTTC
TRBD1	TRBV20-1	TRBJ2-7	.	CSALDRRSSYEQYF	TGCAGTGCTCTGGACAGGAGGAGCTCCTACGAGCAGTACTTC
.	TRBV11-2	TRBJ1-4	.	CASSIYTGSPNEKLFF	TGTGCCAGCAGCATATATACAGGGTCACCGAATGAAAAACTGTTTTTT
.	TRBV6-2/TRBV6-3	TRBJ2-7	many	CASSYLYEQYF	TGTGCCAGCAGTTACCTCTACGAGCAGTACTTC
.	TRBV7-8	TRBJ2-2	many	CASSLKGLTGELFF	TGTGCCAGCAGCTTAAAGGGGCTCACCGGGGAGCTGTTTTTT
.	TRBV7-8	TRBJ2-1	many	CASSSYGSGVGNEQFF	TGTGCCAGCAGCTCGTACGGGAGCGGTGTGGGTAATGAGCAGTTCTTC
.	TRBV25-1	TRBJ2-7	few	CASSYGGAVYEQYF	TGTGCCAGCAGTTACGGGGGAGCGGTGTACGAGCAGTACTTC
TRBD1	TRBV20-1	TRBJ1-5	many	CSARDTGDRPQHF	TGCAGTGCTAGAGATACGGGGGACAGGCCCCAGCATTTT
TRBD2	TRBV10-3	TRBJ2-2	few	CAMGRASGTGELFF	TGTGCCATGGGAAGGGCTAGCGGCACCGGGGAGCTGTTTTTT
.	TRBV10-2	TRBJ2-1	many	CAASQGEEVSEQFF	TGCGCCGCGTCCCAGGGGGAGGAAGTGAGTGAGCAGTTCTTC
TRBD2	TRBV28	TRBJ2-1	.	CASSSPLAGLFYNEQFF	TGTGCCAGCAGTTCTCCACTAGCGGGGCTTTTCTACAATGAGCAGTTCTTC
TRBD2	TRBV2	TRBJ2-3	.	CASSGRVAGLTDTQYF	TGTGCCAGCAGTGGAAGGGTAGCGGGGTTAACAGATACGCAGTATTTT
.	TRBV7-8	TRBJ2-2	few	CASSPQAGYTGELFF	TGTGCCAGCAGCCCCCAAGCCGGTTACACCGGGGAGCTGTTTTTT
.	TRBV7-9	TRBJ2-1	.	CASGRDGYNEQFF	TGTGCCAGCGGACGGGACGGTTACAATGAGCAGTTCTTC
TRBD2	TRBV7-2	TRBJ2-1	.	CASSPPGLAASEQFF	TGTGCCAGCAGCCCACCGGGACTAGCGGCCTCTGAGCAGTTCTTC
TRBD2	TRBV4-3	TRBJ2-1	many	CASSQDWTSGSDEQFF	TGCGCCAGCAGCCAAGATTGGACTAGCGGGAGCGATGAGCAGTTCTTC
.	TRBV2	TRBJ2-1	.	CASSASRNNEQFF	TGTGCCAGCAGTGCGAGCCGGAACAATGAGCAGTTCTTC
.	TRBV20-1	TRBJ2-6	few	CSAKDINSGANVLTF	TGCAGTGCTAAGGACATAAACTCTGGGGCCAACGTCCTGACTTTC
.	TRBV20-1	TRBJ2-1	.	CSAEPRDLQFF	TGCAGTGCCGAGCCACGGGACCTGCAGTTCTTC
TRBD2	TRBV6-2/TRBV6-3	TRBJ2-5	many	CASSNTRTRTSGKETQYF	TGTGCCAGCAGTAACACCCGAACAAGGACTAGCGGTAAAGAGACCCAGTACTTC
TRBD1	TRBV7-3	TRBJ2-6	many	CASSRSGGASGANVLTF	TGTGCCAGCAGCCGATCAGGGGGCGCTTCTGGGGCCAACGTCCTGACTTTC
.	TRBV20-1	TRBJ2-6	.	CSAGVAGANVLTF	TGCAGTGCGGGCGTCGCTGGGGCCAACGTCCTGACTTTC
TRBD2	TRBV5-1	TRBJ2-7	few	CASSLVAGALEQYF	TGCGCCAGCAGCTTGGTTGCGGGAGCGCTCGAGCAGTACTTC
.	TRBV24-1	TRBJ2-5	few	CAILIWRRYLETQYF	TGTGCCATCCTGATTTGGCGACGGTATTTGGAGACCCAGTACTTC
.	TRBV6-5	TRBJ1-6	many	CASSYSGFSPLHF	TGTGCCAGCAGTTACTCGGGTTTTTCACCCCTCCACTTT
.	TRBV4-3	TRBJ2-3	few	CASSQEDDGSDTQYF	TGCGCCAGCAGCCAAGAAGACGACGGATCAGATACGCAGTATTTT
.	TRBV5-5	TRBJ2-3	few	CASSLIGDRSTDTQYF	TGTGCCAGCAGCTTGATTGGGGACCGCTCCACAGATACGCAGTATTTT
.	TRBV28	TRBJ1-5	few	CASSHGQAHQPQHF	TGTGCCAGCAGCCACGGACAAGCCCATCAGCCCCAGCATTTT
.	TRBV29-1	TRBJ1-2	few	CSVESRGYTF	TGCAGCGTTGAATCCCGGGGCTACACCTTC
TRBD1	TRBV20-1	TRBJ2-5	few	CSAPGSGGETQYF	TGCAGTGCCCCCGGGTCAGGGGGTGAGACCCAGTACTTC
.	TRBV28	TRBJ2-4	many	CASASEMPGSIQYF	TGTGCCAGCGCCTCTGAGATGCCGGGCAGCATTCAGTACTTC
.	TRBV11-2	TRBJ1-1	.	CASSSSPNTEAFF	TGTGCCAGCAGCTCTTCTCCGAACACTGAAGCTTTCTTT
TRBD2	TRBV24-1	TRBJ2-2	.	CATSDLGLASANTGELFF	TGTGCCACCAGTGATTTAGGACTAGCGTCCGCGAACACCGGGGAGCTGTTTTTT
TRBD2	TRBV14	TRBJ2-1	few	CASSQPSRGTRTEQFF	TGTGCCAGCAGCCAGCCCTCTCGCGGGACTAGAACTGAGCAGTTCTTC